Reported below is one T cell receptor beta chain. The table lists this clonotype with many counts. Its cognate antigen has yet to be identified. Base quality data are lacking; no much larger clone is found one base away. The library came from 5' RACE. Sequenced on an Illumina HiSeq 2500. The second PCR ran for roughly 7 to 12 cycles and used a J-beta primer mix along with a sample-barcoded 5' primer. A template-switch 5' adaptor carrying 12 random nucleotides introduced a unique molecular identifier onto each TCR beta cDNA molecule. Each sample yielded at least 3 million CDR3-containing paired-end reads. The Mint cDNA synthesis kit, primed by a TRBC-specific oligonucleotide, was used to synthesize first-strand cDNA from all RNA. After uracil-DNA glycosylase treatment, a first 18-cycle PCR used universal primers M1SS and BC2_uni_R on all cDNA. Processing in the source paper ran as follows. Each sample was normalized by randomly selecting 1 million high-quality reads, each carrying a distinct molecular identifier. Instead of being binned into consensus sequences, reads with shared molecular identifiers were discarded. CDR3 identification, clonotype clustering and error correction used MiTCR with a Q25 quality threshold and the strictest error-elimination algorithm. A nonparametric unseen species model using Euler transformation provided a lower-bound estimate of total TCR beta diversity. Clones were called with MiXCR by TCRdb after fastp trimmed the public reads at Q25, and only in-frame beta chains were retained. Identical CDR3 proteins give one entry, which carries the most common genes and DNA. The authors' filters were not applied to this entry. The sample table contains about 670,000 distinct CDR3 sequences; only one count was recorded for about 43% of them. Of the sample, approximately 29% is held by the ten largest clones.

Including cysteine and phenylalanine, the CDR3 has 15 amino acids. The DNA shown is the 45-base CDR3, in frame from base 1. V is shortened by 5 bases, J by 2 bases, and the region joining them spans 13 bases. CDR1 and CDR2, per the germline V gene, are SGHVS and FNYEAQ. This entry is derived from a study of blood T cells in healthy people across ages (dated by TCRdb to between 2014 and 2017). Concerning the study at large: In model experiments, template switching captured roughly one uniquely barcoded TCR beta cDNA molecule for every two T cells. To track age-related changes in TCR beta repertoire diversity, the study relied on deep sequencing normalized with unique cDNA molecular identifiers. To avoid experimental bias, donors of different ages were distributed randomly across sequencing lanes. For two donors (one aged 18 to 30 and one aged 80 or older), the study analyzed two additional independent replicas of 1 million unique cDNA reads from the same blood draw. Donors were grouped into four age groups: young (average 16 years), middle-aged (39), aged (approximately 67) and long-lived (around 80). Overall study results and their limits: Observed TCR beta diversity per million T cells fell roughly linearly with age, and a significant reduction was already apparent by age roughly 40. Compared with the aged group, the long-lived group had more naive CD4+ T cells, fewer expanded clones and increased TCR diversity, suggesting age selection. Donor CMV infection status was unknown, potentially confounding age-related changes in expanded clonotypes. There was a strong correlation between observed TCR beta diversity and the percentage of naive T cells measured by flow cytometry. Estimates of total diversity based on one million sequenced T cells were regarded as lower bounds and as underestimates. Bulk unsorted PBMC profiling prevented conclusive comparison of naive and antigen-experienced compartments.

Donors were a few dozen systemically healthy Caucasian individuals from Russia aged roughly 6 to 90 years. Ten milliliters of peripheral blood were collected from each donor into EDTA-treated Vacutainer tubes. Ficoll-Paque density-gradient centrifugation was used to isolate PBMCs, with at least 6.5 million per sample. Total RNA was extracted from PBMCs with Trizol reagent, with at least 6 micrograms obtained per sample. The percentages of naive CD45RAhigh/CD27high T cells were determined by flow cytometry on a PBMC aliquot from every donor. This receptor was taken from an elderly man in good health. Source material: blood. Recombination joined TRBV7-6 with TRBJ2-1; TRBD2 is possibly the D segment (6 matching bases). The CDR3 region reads CASSPARGTYNEQFF. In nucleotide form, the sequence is TGTGCCAGCAGCCCCGCTCGGGGGACCTACAATGAGCAGTTCTTC.